The 26 T cell receptor beta chains below all came from one sample that was sequenced in a study of T-cell memory formation after mild COVID-19. MiXCR, applied by TCRdb to the 5' RACE reads, yields one record per CDR3 protein. The sample includes 70,000 to 95,000 distinct CDR3 sequences, roughly 13% of them seen just once. What was sequenced was PBMCs or a T cell subset sorted from them (not recorded which). Receptors were obtained from a man between 18 and 35 years old who had mild COVID-19 (a few samples of this study predate the infection). Cell type and time point are not known.

This chain connects TRBV20-1 to TRBJ2-7; D might be TRBD1 (6 bases). The ends were cut back, 1 base at V and 3 bases at J, with 10 bases in the middle. The length of the CDR3 is 13 residues. Germline V gene sequence: CDR1 DFQATT, CDR2 SNEGSKA (reference sequence). The CDR3 DNA reads TGCAGTGCTAGAGGACAGGATTTCTACGAGCAGTACGTC. It encodes CSARGQDFYEQYV.

This clonotype was found a few times. The rearrangement joins TRBV6-2 or TRBV6-3 to TRBJ2-4; D tentatively reads TRBD1 or TRBD2 (6 bases each). Germline CDR1 is MNHEY and CDR2 is SVGEGT. V lost 2 bases and J lost 5, with 13 bases in between. CDR3 size: 15 residues. Written as DNA, the CDR3 is TGTGCCAGCAGTTACGGGGGGCCGCTCCAAAACATTCAGTACTTC. It translates to CASSYGGPLQNIQYF.

This chain links TRBV7-2 with TRBJ1-2; possible D gene TRBD1, 6 bases. The CDR3 covers 14 residues. V gave up 7 bases and J gave up 8 bases, with 20 bases separating them. Germline V gene sequence: CDR1 SGHTA, CDR2 FQGNSA. CDR3 bases: TGTGCCAGCACTCAAGGGGGGGCTGCTTGGGGCTACACCTTC. Protein product: CASTQGGAAWGYTF.

This clonotype was seen at least ten times. J is TRBJ2-7 and V is TRBV6-6, with 9 bases matching TRBD1. The CDR3 runs 15 residues. Germline V gene lookup returns CDR1 MNHNY and CDR2 SVGAGI (reference sequence). V dropped 2 bases and J dropped 7; count of bases not matched to a gene: 9. The CDR3 region is CASSYGTGSLNEQYF. The CDR3 nucleotides read TGTGCCAGCAGTTACGGGACAGGGTCCCTTAATGAGCAGTACTTC.

The CDR3 is CASSQDSGPPGGTQYF. CDR3 sequence (DNA): TGTGCCAGCAGCCAAGATTCGGGACCCCCCGGGGGGACCCAGTACTTC. V gene TRBV14 combines with J gene TRBJ2-5, with D possibly being TRBD2 (6 bases). Germline CDR1 is SGHDN and CDR2 is FVKESK. This CDR3 has 16 amino acids. The V gene lost 0 bases and the J gene lost 7 bases, with 18 bases spanning the gap.

V gene TRBV29-1 combines with J gene TRBJ1-2, with D uncertain. There are 14 residues in the CDR3. Germline lookup yields CDR1 SQVTM and CDR2 ANQGSEA. Trimming shortened V by 0 bases and J by 1 base, and 9 bases separated the two germline ends. The CDR3 loop reads CSVEERNFNYGYTF. Written as DNA, the CDR3 is TGCAGCGTTGAAGAGAGAAATTTTAACTATGGCTACACCTTC.

The rearrangement links TRBV4-2 to TRBJ2-7; D may be TRBD1 (5 bases). Trimming removed 0 bases from V and 3 bases from J, with 12 bases in between. Germline V gene sequence: CDR1 LGHNA, CDR2 YNFKEQ. The CDR3 has 15 residues. CDR3 DNA: TGTGCCAGCAGCCAAGATTTTAGGGGTGTCTACGAGCAGTACGTC. It codes for CASSQDFRGVYEQYV.

This chain links TRBV9 with TRBJ2-5; the match to TRBD1 covers 8 bases. This CDR3 is built from 14 residues. The germline V gene has CDR1 SGDLS and CDR2 YYNGEE. V lost 3 bases and J lost 4; bases outside the gene matches: 5. The CDR3 protein is CASSDGQGGETQYF. The CDR3 nucleotides are TGTGCCAGCAGCGACGGACAGGGAGGAGAGACCCAGTACTTC.

V gene TRBV12-3 or TRBV12-4 combines with J gene TRBJ1-5, with D unclear. Trimming stripped 5 bases from V and 3 bases from J, with 11 bases between. This CDR3 is 14 amino acids long. CDR3 region: CASSSAAFNQPQHF. The CDR3 region has the DNA TGTGCCAGCAGTAGCGCGGCCTTCAATCAGCCCCAGCATTTT.

This clonotype was seen repeatedly, ten times or more. The rearrangement links TRBV6-4 to TRBJ2-2; the match to TRBD2 covers 9 bases. This CDR3 spans 15 amino acids. The germline V gene has CDR1 MRHNA and CDR2 SNTAGT. Trimming cost V 3 bases and J 3 bases; bases outside gene matches: 2. CDR3 in amino acids: CASSERGGDTGELFF. The CDR3 nucleotides read TGTGCCAGCAGTGAGCGGGGGGGCGACACCGGGGAGCTGTTTTTT.

This chain links TRBV12-3 or TRBV12-4 with TRBJ1-4, with D unclear. Trimming took 6 bases from V and 8 from J, leaving 10 bases between them. The CDR3 covers 12 residues. Written as DNA, the CDR3 is TGTGCCAGCAGCCAAACCTGGGAAAAACTGTTTTTT. Its translation is CASSQTWEKLFF.

This chain uses TRBV12-3 or TRBV12-4 with TRBJ2-7; 10 bases match TRBD2. The trim removed 0 bases at V and 3 bases at J, leaving 5 bases unmatched. This CDR3 comprises 16 residues. The CDR3 here is CASSLAVLAGDYEQYF. In DNA form, the CDR3 reads TGTGCCAGCAGTTTAGCGGTCCTAGCGGGGGACTACGAGCAGTACTTC.

This clonotype came up a few times. The rearrangement joins TRBV29-1 to TRBJ2-1; the match to TRBD2 covers 10 bases. J lost 5 bases, V lost 6 bases, and 4 bases had no gene match. The CDR3 sequence is 13 residues long. Germline-derived CDR1 and CDR2 are SQVTM and ANQGSEA. The CDR3 DNA is TGCAGCGTAGGGACTAGCGTTAACAATGAGCAGTTCTTC. Translation: CSVGTSVNNEQFF.

This clonotype appeared a few times. The J gene is TRBJ2-1, the V gene TRBV3-1, with 8 positions matching TRBD2. V lost 6 bases and J lost 7; bases outside the gene matches: 2. This CDR3 spans 12 amino acids. Germline V gene data show CDR1 as LGHDT and CDR2 as YNNKEL (reference sequence). In DNA form, the CDR3 reads TGTGCCAGCAGTCGACTAGCGAATGAGCAGTTCTTC. This sequence encodes CASSRLANEQFF.

Ten or more counts support this clonotype. This chain joins TRBV7-2 and TRBJ2-1, with 9 bases aligning to TRBD2. The CDR3 is made up of 18 amino acids. V lost 3 bases, J lost 0 bases, and 9 bases stayed unmatched. Germline-derived CDR1 and CDR2 are SGHTA and FQGNSA. CDR3 in amino acids: CASSFDSGGPRSYNEQFF. The CDR3 coding sequence is TGTGCCAGCAGCTTCGATAGCGGGGGTCCTCGCTCCTACAATGAGCAGTTCTTC.

The sample holds a few counts of this clonotype. This chain joins TRBV4-3 and TRBJ2-5, with 9 nucleotides matching TRBD2. The J segment lost 6 bases and the V segment lost 0 bases, leaving 8 bases of the junction unmatched. The CDR3 has 16 amino acids. From germline, CDR1 is LGHNA and CDR2 YSLEER. The CDR3: CASSQELAGGQKTQYF. CDR3 bases: TGCGCCAGCAGCCAAGAGCTCGCGGGGGGGCAAAAGACCCAGTACTTC.

This chain connects TRBV4-1 to TRBJ2-3, with 9 bases identical to TRBD1. With V trimmed by 5 bases and J by 0 bases, 6 bases remained unmatched. CDR3 size: 16 residues. In germline, CDR1 is MGHRA, CDR2 YSYEKL. CDR3 DNA: TGCGCCAGCAGCTCATTGGACAGGGGAAGCACAGATACGCAGTATTTT. Amino acids: CASSSLDRGSTDTQYF.

V gene TRBV7-9 combines with J gene TRBJ2-1, with D possibly being TRBD1 or TRBD2 (5 bases each). Trimming took off 5 bases at V and 8 bases at J, with 16 bases between the two ends. Germline V gives CDR1 SEHNR, CDR2 FQNEAQ (reference sequence). This CDR3 has 14 residues. In DNA form, the CDR3 reads TGTGCCAGCAGCGGGGACGGGCTTAGGGATGAGCAGTTCTTC. It codes for CASSGDGLRDEQFF.

This clonotype was counted a few times. In DNA form, the CDR3 reads TGCAGTGCTAGAGATGGGTCGGGGGGCACAGATACGCAGTATTTT. Encoded protein: CSARDGSGGTDTQYF. The chain has TRBV20-1 and TRBJ2-3, with a weak D call TRBD2 (6 bases). This CDR3 has 15 amino acids. CDR1 DFQATT and CDR2 SNEGSKA come from the germline V gene (reference sequence). Trimming left V 0 bases short and J 1 base short, with 11 bases between.

V is TRBV4-1 and J is TRBJ2-1; TRBD1 aligns across 7 bases. There are 14 residues in the CDR3. With 1 base clipped from V and 3 bases from J, the junction kept 0 bases outside the gene matches. Germline lookup yields CDR1 MGHRA and CDR2 YSYEKL. The CDR3 loop reads CASSQGTGYNEQFF. CDR3 nucleotides: TGCGCCAGCAGCCAAGGGACAGGCTACAATGAGCAGTTCTTC.

The chain joins TRBV19 to TRBJ1-2, with 8 nucleotides matching TRBD1. The CDR3 extends over 16 amino acids. CDR1 and CDR2 from the germline V gene are LNHDA and SQIVND (reference sequence). V lost 4 bases, J lost 6 bases, and 13 bases stayed unmatched. This chain's CDR3 is CASSTYDRGRDDGYTF. The CDR3 DNA follows: TGTGCCAGTAGTACCTATGACAGGGGTCGTGACGATGGCTACACCTTC.

The chain combines TRBV5-1 with TRBJ1-1, with D unresolved. Germline assignment: CDR1 SGHRS and CDR2 YFSETQ. This CDR3 is 16 amino acids long. Trimming removed 0 bases from V and 6 bases from J, with 18 bases in between. CDR3 nucleotides: TGCGCCAGCAGCTTGGGGGGAACACCTGAGGGCCCTGAAGCTTTCTTT. It specifies CASSLGGTPEGPEAFF.

This clonotype was observed a few times. The gene calls are TRBV20-1 and TRBJ2-1; 8 bases line up with TRBD2. The CDR3 is 17 residues long. Trimming removed 3 bases from V and 4 bases from J; junction bases left unmatched: 14. From germline, CDR1 is DFQATT and CDR2 SNEGSKA (reference sequence). CDR3 sequence: CSARILGASGQYNEQFF. As DNA, the CDR3 is TGCAGTGCTAGGATCCTCGGGGCTAGCGGGCAATACAATGAGCAGTTCTTC.

The chain recombines TRBV27 with TRBJ2-1; D gene unclear. Per germline, CDR1 MNHEY and CDR2 SMNVEV (reference sequence). The CDR3 runs to 12 residues. V was cut by 2 bases and J by 9 bases, with 8 bases left in between. The CDR3 DNA reads TGTGCCAGCAGTTTAGGCGGCGTTGAGCAGTTCTTC. Translation: CASSLGGVEQFF.

This clonotype was observed a few times. In DNA, the CDR3 is TGTGCCAGCAGTTTTGGGAGAAAAGGGAATGAGCAGTTCTTC. Translation: CASSFGRKGNEQFF. The chain uses TRBV12-3 or TRBV12-4 and TRBJ2-1, with D possibly matching TRBD2 (5 bases). The CDR3 has 14 amino acids. V lost 3 bases and J lost 7, with 13 bases in between.

V gene TRBV11-2 combines with J gene TRBJ2-3, with D uncertain. This CDR3 is built from 12 residues. The germline CDR1 and CDR2 sequences are SGHAT and FQNNGV. V was clipped by 1 base and J by 5 bases, with 4 bases between them. For the CDR3, the DNA is TGTGCCAGCAGCTTAGTAGGAGATACGCAGTATTTT. This sequence encodes CASSLVGDTQYF.